Following are 31 T cell receptor beta chains from one sample sequenced in a study of CD8 T cells in ankylosing spondylitis. In TCRdb, the 5' RACE reads were re-called with MiXCR into one record per CDR3 protein. Among fewer than 250,000 distinct CDR3 sequences listed, around 24% were seen once. The sequenced sample was blood, either unsorted or a sorted T cell fraction (not recorded which). These receptors were collected from a male donor with ankylosing spondylitis or in good health (not recorded which).

The sample holds many counts of this clonotype. This rearrangement joins TRBV20-1 to TRBJ2-1, with TRBD2 identical over 9 bases. The CDR3 contains 16 residues. Unmatched junction bases numbered 15, after V lost 7 bases and J lost 5 bases. Germline V gene lookup returns CDR1 DFQATT and CDR2 SNEGSKA (reference sequence). The CDR3 bases are TGCAGTGTTTATAGCGGGAGCAGGTCAGGTAACAATGAGCAGTTCTTC. This sequence encodes CSVYSGSRSGNNEQFF.

On this clonotype: Given a much more abundant clone one base away, this may be a read error. The chain carries TRBV4-1 and TRBJ2-3; D call uncertain. The CDR3 extends over 13 amino acids. The germline V gene has CDR1 MGHRA and CDR2 YSYEKL. V was clipped by 0 bases and J by 7 bases, with 8 bases between them. The CDR3 nucleotides are TGCGCCAGCAGCCAAGATCCTAGGAATACGCAGTATTTT. It yields the protein CASSQDPRNTQYF.

This clonotype has ten or more counts. The CDR3 coding sequence is TGCAGTGCTAGAAAACCGACTCTTACGGGAGAGACCCAGTACTTC. Protein: CSARKPTLTGETQYF. V gene TRBV20-1 combines with J gene TRBJ2-5; no definite D call. Trimming shortened V by 2 bases and J by 4 bases, and 17 bases separated the two germline ends. The CDR3 contains 15 residues. Germline values: CDR1 DFQATT, CDR2 SNEGSKA (reference sequence).

The rearrangement links TRBV5-1 to TRBJ2-7; 9 bases line up with TRBD1. CDR1 is SGHRS and CDR2 is YFSETQ in the germline V gene. J gave up 4 bases and V 1 base, and 3 bases lay outside the gene matches. CDR3 length equals 14 residues. CDR3: CASSLTGGKYEQYF. DNA of the CDR3: TGCGCCAGCAGCTTGACAGGGGGCAAATACGAGCAGTACTTC.

In this sample, this clonotype turned up many times. The V and J genes are TRBV29-1 and TRBJ2-5, with 10 bases matching TRBD1. The V segment lost 6 bases and the J segment 4 bases; nucleotides outside the gene matches: 2. The V gene's germline CDR1 is SQVTM and CDR2 ANQGSEA. The CDR3 consists of 12 residues. The CDR3 nucleotides read TGCAGCGTGGGACAGGGGAGAGAGACCCAGTACTTC. Encoded protein: CSVGQGRETQYF. Combining the CDR3 with reference TRBV29-1 and TRBJ2-5 gives the whole variable domain SAVISQKPSRDICQRGTSLTIQCQVDSQVTMMFWYRQQPGQSLTLIATANQGSEATYESGFVIDKFPISRPNLTFSTLTVSNMSPEDSSIYLCSVGQGRETQYFGPGTRLLVL.

This clonotype came up many times. V is TRBV5-1 and J is TRBJ1-1, with D possibly matching TRBD1 (6 bases). The germline gives CDR1 SGHRS, CDR2 YFSETQ. This CDR3 spans 15 amino acids. Trimming pared 3 bases from V and 1 base from J, leaving 13 bases between. The CDR3 nucleotides are TGCGCCAGCAGCTGGGACGGGGGCGGGAACACTGAAGCTTTCTTT. It is translated as CASSWDGGGNTEAFF.

This clonotype has at least ten counts. The rearrangement links TRBV28 to TRBJ1-1; no firm D call. Between the trimmed V and J ends, which lost 4 bases and 1 base, there was a span of 10 bases. This CDR3 has 14 residues. Germline V gene sequence: CDR1 MDHEN, CDR2 SYDVKM. The CDR3 region has the DNA TGTGCCAGCAGTTCCGGACGGGGGAACACTGAAGCTTTCTTT. Protein: CASSSGRGNTEAFF.

A few counts support this clonotype. In nucleotides, the CDR3 is TGTGCCAGCAGTGCCTTCAAGTTGGATACGCAGTATTTT. This translates into CASSAFKLDTQYF. The chain couples TRBV2 to TRBJ2-3; D is uncertain. V gave up 4 bases and J gave up 6 bases, with 11 bases separating them. CDR3 length equals 13 residues. Germline loops: CDR1 SNHLY, CDR2 FYNNEI.

For this clonotype: A much larger clone differs from this one at a single base, so this may be a read error. The rearrangement joins TRBV20-1 to TRBJ2-7; tentatively, D is TRBD1 or TRBD2 (5 bases each). Germline CDR1 DFQATT, CDR2 SNEGSKA (reference sequence). CDR3 length equals 12 residues. CDR3: CNARRQGGEQYF. The CDR3 coding sequence is TGCAATGCTAGGAGGCAGGGCGGAGAGCAGTACTTC.

This clonotype was counted at least ten times. DNA for the CDR3: TGCGCCAGCAGCCCGGGACTAGCGAGGGGGGGGGCCAAAAACATTCAGTACTTC. It encodes CASSPGLARGGAKNIQYF. The chain links TRBV4-1 to TRBJ2-4, with 10 bases matching TRBD2. The V gene end was trimmed by 4 bases and the J gene end by 1 base; junction bases not matched to a gene: 10. Germline CDR1 reads MGHRA; CDR2 reads YSYEKL. The CDR3 covers 18 residues.

This clonotype turned up a few times. The chain links TRBV21-1 to TRBJ2-7; the table's D call, TRBD1, has no DNA check behind it. TRBV21-1 is marked as a pseudogene. This CDR3 is 13 amino acids long. As DNA, the CDR3 is TGTGCCAGCAAAGTGGGGCTTGCCTACGAGCAGTACTTC. This codes for CASKVGLAYEQYF.

The chain joins TRBV7-2 to TRBJ2-3; maybe TRBD2 (5 bases). The CDR3 is 12 amino acids. Germline-derived CDR1 and CDR2 are SGHTA and FQGNSA. V was pared by 4 bases and J by 9 bases, with 11 bases between. The CDR3 loop is CASSSEVATQYF. CDR3 DNA sequence: TGTGCCAGCAGCTCGGAGGTTGCAACGCAGTATTTT. Full variable domain (remainder filled in from reference TRBV7-2 and TRBJ2-3): GAGVSQSPSNKVTEKGKDVELRCDPISGHTALYWYRQSLGQGLEFLIYFQGNSAPDKSGLPSDRFSAERTGGSVSTLTIQRTQQEDSAVYLCASSSEVATQYFGPGTRLTVL.

This chain links TRBV25-1 with TRBJ1-6, with no clear D. This CDR3 contains 12 residues. Trimming shortened V by 7 bases and J by 4 bases, and 5 bases separated the two germline ends. Looked up from germline, CDR1 is MGHDK and CDR2 is SYGVNS. The CDR3 DNA reads TGTGCCAGCACTGGTTATAATTCACCCCTCCACTTT. Translation gives CASTGYNSPLHF.

This clonotype turned up a few times. The J gene is TRBJ2-1, the V gene TRBV20-1; D call uncertain. The germline gives CDR1 DFQATT, CDR2 SNEGSKA (reference sequence). Trimming stripped 3 bases from V and 6 bases from J, with 9 bases between. The CDR3 is 12 residues long. This CDR3 is CSASPTRNEQFF. CDR3 nucleotides: TGCAGTGCTAGCCCTACGCGCAATGAGCAGTTCTTC.

The chain recombines TRBV28 with TRBJ2-7; D uncertain. This CDR3 region has 13 residues. Germline CDR1 reads MDHEN; CDR2 reads SYDVKM. The V and J ends lost 5 bases and 5 bases respectively, with 13 bases between them. The CDR3 is CASSGPRANEQYF. CDR3 in DNA: TGTGCCAGCAGTGGTCCAAGGGCCAACGAGCAGTACTTC.

V and J are TRBV24-1 and TRBJ1-2, with 8 bases identical to TRBD1. Trimming took 4 bases from V and 8 from J; bases not matched to a gene: 11. The CDR3 has 15 residues. CDR1 is KGHDR, CDR2 SFDVKD, per germline. CDR3 amino acids: CATSDPGQGSGGYTF. CDR3 DNA sequence: TGTGCCACCAGTGACCCCGGACAGGGATCGGGAGGCTACACCTTC.

The table lists this clonotype with many counts. The CDR3 DNA reads TGCGCCAGCAGCTTGGATGTAGGGCTCTACAATGAGCAGTTCTTC. Protein product: CASSLDVGLYNEQFF. This chain uses TRBV5-1 with TRBJ2-1; no reliable D call. The germline gives CDR1 SGHRS, CDR2 YFSETQ. This CDR3 has 15 residues. V shed 0 bases and J shed 3 bases, with 10 bases lying between them.

The chain carries TRBV29-1 and TRBJ1-2; TRBD1 matches 8 bases. Trimming took 7 bases from V and 6 from J; bases not matched to a gene: 7. Germline CDR1 is SQVTM and CDR2 is ANQGSEA. This CDR3 is built from 12 residues. CDR3 sequence reads: CSARRTGNGYTF. CDR3 nucleotides: TGCAGCGCCCGGAGGACAGGGAATGGCTACACCTTC.

In its sample, this clonotype was seen many times. The chain links TRBV24-1 to TRBJ2-1; D is possibly TRBD2 (5 bases). This CDR3 is 13 amino acids long. Germline CDR1 and CDR2: KGHDR and SFDVKD. Trimming stripped 8 bases from V and 7 bases from J, with 14 bases between. CDR3 DNA sequence: TGTGCCACCAAGCCCTCGACGGGGAATGAGCAGTTCTTC. Protein: CATKPSTGNEQFF.

This clonotype was recorded many times. The chain has TRBV12-3 or TRBV12-4 and TRBJ2-2; no clear D gene. V was shortened by 7 bases and J by 6 bases, with 18 bases between the two germline ends. The CDR3 is 15 amino acids. The CDR3 here is CASNPTTVLPGELFF. The CDR3 region has the DNA TGTGCCAGCAACCCTACCACCGTCCTTCCCGGGGAGCTGTTTTTT.

CDR3 loop: CAISHRQGSDTQYF. CDR3 bases: TGTGCCATCAGTCATCGACAGGGGTCAGATACGCAGTATTTT. This chain uses TRBV10-3 with TRBJ2-3; 8 positions match TRBD1. Germline CDR1 and CDR2: ENHRY and SYGVKD. This CDR3 contains 14 residues. After removal of 5 bases from V and 4 bases from J, the junction contained 5 bases not matched to a gene.

This chain links TRBV24-1 with TRBJ2-3; 13 nucleotides match TRBD2. V dropped 6 bases and J dropped 0; count of bases not matched to a gene: 5. The germline CDR1 and CDR2 sequences are KGHDR and SFDVKD. There are 17 residues in the CDR3. This chain's CDR3 is CATSPGGLAGSTDTQYF. The DNA of the CDR3 is TGTGCCACCAGTCCCGGGGGACTAGCGGGAAGCACAGATACGCAGTATTTT.

There are many counts of this clonotype. The chain carries TRBV7-2 and TRBJ2-1; 7 positions match TRBD2. After removal of 0 bases from V and 7 bases from J, the junction contained 9 bases not matched to a gene. This CDR3 contains 16 residues. Germline CDR1 reads SGHTA; CDR2 reads FQGNSA. CDR3 residues: CASSLAPGSGGNEQFF. The CDR3 DNA reads TGTGCCAGCAGCTTAGCCCCGGGATCGGGGGGAAATGAGCAGTTCTTC.

V usage is TRBV2 and J usage is TRBJ1-4; D is ambiguous. The CDR3 contains 15 residues. Germline CDR1 and CDR2: SNHLY and FYNNEI. The V end was cut by 5 bases, the J end by 3 bases, with 13 bases between. The DNA of the CDR3 is TGTGCCAGCAGTTTATACAGAACACCTAATGAAAAACTGTTTTTT. Translated: CASSLYRTPNEKLFF.

Many counts were recorded for this clonotype. The V and J genes are TRBV12-3 or TRBV12-4 and TRBJ2-1, with 10 bases lining up with TRBD2. J lost 4 bases, V lost 5 bases, and 2 bases had no gene match. The CDR3 is 14 residues long. Here the CDR3 reads CASSRSGGYNEQFF. CDR3 nucleotides: TGTGCCAGCAGTCGTAGCGGGGGGTACAATGAGCAGTTCTTC.

This clonotype has only one observation. The chain couples TRBV2 to TRBJ2-3; no clear D gene. Trimming stripped 0 bases from V and 7 bases from J, with 8 bases between. CDR3 length equals 13 residues. Germline V gene sequence: CDR1 SNHLY, CDR2 FYNNEI. The CDR3 sequence is CASSEAGRNTQYF. The CDR3, as DNA: TGTGCCAGCAGTGAAGCCGGGCGGAATACGCAGTATTTT.

The V and J genes are TRBV5-6 and TRBJ2-1; 8 bases are a match to TRBD1. The V gene's germline CDR1 is SGHDT and CDR2 YYEEEE. The V and J ends lost 3 bases and 9 bases, in that order; junction bases with no gene match: 11. This CDR3 is built from 15 residues. The CDR3 nucleotides read TGTGCCAGCAGCTCGGGGACAGGTGGGGGTGGTGAGCAGTTCTTC. Translating it yields CASSSGTGGGGEQFF.

This clonotype was seen ten or more times. V is TRBV6-1 and J is TRBJ1-5; 9 bases align to TRBD1. This CDR3 region has 16 residues. V lost 7 bases and J lost 3; bases outside the gene matches: 10. Germline lookup yields CDR1 MNHNS and CDR2 SASEGT. The CDR3 reads CASNKGDRAYNQPQHF. As DNA, the CDR3 is TGTGCCAGCAACAAGGGGGACAGGGCTTACAATCAGCCCCAGCATTTT.

The chain carries TRBV20-1 and TRBJ2-3; 11 bases are shared with TRBD2. Germline values: CDR1 DFQATT, CDR2 SNEGSKA (reference sequence). CDR3 length: 15 amino acids. J was trimmed by 1 base and V by 5 bases; bases with no gene match: 5. The CDR3 sequence: CSASTSGKGTDTQYF. In DNA, the CDR3 is TGCAGTGCTTCGACTAGCGGGAAAGGCACAGATACGCAGTATTTT.

The rearrangement joins TRBV4-1 to TRBJ2-1; D ambiguous. CDR1 is MGHRA and CDR2 is YSYEKL in the germline V gene. Trimming cost V 0 bases and J 2 bases, with 8 bases left between them. This CDR3 is built from 15 residues. In nucleotides, the CDR3 is TGCGCCAGCAGCCAAGAGGAGACACCCTACAATGAGCAGTTCTTC. Translation gives CASSQEETPYNEQFF.

There are many counts of this clonotype. This chain links TRBV5-1 with TRBJ2-3, with D possibly TRBD1 on 6 matching bases. There are 15 residues in the CDR3. The germline CDR1 and CDR2 sequences are SGHRS and YFSETQ. V was cut by 4 bases and J by 2 bases, with 14 bases left in between. The CDR3 DNA is TGCGCCAGCAGCCCCCCAGTGGGGGCCACAGATACGCAGTATTTT. Its protein is CASSPPVGATDTQYF.